This TCR beta chain was obtained from a study of T-cell reconstitution after alpha-beta-depleted transplantation in children (TCRdb year 2016). A note on the overall study: Using TCR repertoire profiling, the study followed T-cell immune reconstitution in a quantitative way in children after TCRalphabeta/CD19-depleted allogeneic hematopoietic cell transplantation.

The CDR3 contains 16 residues, cysteine and phenylalanine counted. The CDR3 DNA has 48 bases and is translated from base 1. Reading the germline V gene gives CDR1 MDHEN and CDR2 SYDVKM. V is pruned by 6 bases and J by 4 bases, leaving 11 bases of the junction without a gene match. The library was generated by PCR. Reads for this sample came from an Illumina HiSeq 2500. TCR library preparation used molecular barcoding, with unique molecular identifiers applied to normalize quantification of the TCRbeta repertoire. TCRdb reprocessing: public reads trimmed at Q25 with fastp, clones called with MiXCR, in-frame beta chains kept. Every CDR3 protein is listed once, alongside the most common genes and DNA of its rows. The sample contains approximately 340,000 distinct CDR3 sequences, about 9.3% of them found a single time. The ten top clones hold 2.4% of the sample. This clonotype was observed a few times. This receptor's antigen is unknown. Qualities for individual bases were not recorded, and no much larger clone is one base off.

This TCR was recovered from a human donor who donated a stem cell graft to a child with acute lymphoblastic leukemia. The V and J segments used are TRBV28 and TRBJ2-1, with 8 bases aligning to TRBD2. Sequenced material: PBMCs from the stem cell graft donor, taken from the stem cell graft. The nucleotides read TGTGCCAGCAGAGACGCAAGCGGGAGAGGTTACAATGAGCAGTTCTTC. Translated, this gives CASRDASGRGYNEQFF.